This is a list of T cell receptor beta chains from one sample in a study of T cells in Graves' hyperthyroidism and ophthalmopathy. TCRdb reprocessed the multiplex PCR reads with MiXCR, giving one entry per CDR3 protein. Of fewer than 700,000 distinct CDR3 sequences listed, about a sixth are singletons. The sequenced sample was blood. Receptor source: a woman aged 18-29 years with Graves' ophthalmopathy. Each CDR3 is given with its conserved first and last residue. The D gene is left open where the match is weak. Clone size is not always given. Where it is, it says once, few, many or a class for expanded clones.

D gene	V gene	J gene	clone size	CDR3 DNA	CDR3 protein
TRBD1	TRBV3-1	TRBJ2-7	many	TGTGCCAGCAGCCGTGCTTCCTTCGGGACAGGGACCTACGAGCAGTACTTC	CASSRASFGTGTYEQYF
.	TRBV7-2	TRBJ2-3	few	TGTGCCAGCAGCGTGTTACTAGAGGATACGCAGTATTTT	CASSVLLEDTQYF
.	TRBV27	TRBJ1-2	many	TGTGCCAGCAGTTTATGGGGAGGAGTCGGCTACACCTTC	CASSLWGGVGYTF
TRBD1	TRBV28	TRBJ2-1	many	TGTGCCAGCAGTCCTCCGGGACAGGGGATCAATGAGCAGTTCTTC	CASSPPGQGINEQFF
.	TRBV4-2	TRBJ2-3	.	TGTGCCAGCAGCCAAGTACAACTAGTTTACGCAGATACGCAGTATTTT	CASSQVQLVYADTQYF
TRBD2	TRBV11-3	TRBJ2-2	many	TGTGCCAGCAGCTTAGAGTTCCTAGCGGGAGGTACCGGGGAGCTGTTTTTT	CASSLEFLAGGTGELFF
.	TRBV2	TRBJ1-1	few	TGTGCCACCGGCCCGGAGAACACTGAAGCTTTCTTT	CATGPENTEAFF
.	TRBV20-1	TRBJ2-3	many	TGCAGTGCAGGGCGGCCGAGCACAGATACGCAGTATTTT	CSAGRPSTDTQYF
.	TRBV7-3	TRBJ2-1	many	TGTGCCAGCAGCTTAACTGGCAGTGGGCGGCAGTTCTTC	CASSLTGSGRQFF
TRBD2	TRBV29-1	TRBJ2-1	few	TGCAGCGGGGTAGGACTAGCGGGAGTGGTTAATGAGCAGTTCTTC	CSGVGLAGVVNEQFF
TRBD1	TRBV28	TRBJ1-1	many	TGTGCCAGCAGTTTAAGACAGGGGTATACTGAAGCTTTCTTT	CASSLRQGYTEAFF
.	TRBV6-1	TRBJ1-4	.	TGTGCCAGCAGTGTGTTAAGGGGCCCGGCCGGAAAACTGTTTTTT	CASSVLRGPAGKLFF
TRBD1	TRBV5-1	TRBJ1-6	many	TGCGCCAGCAGCTTAGACACAGGGGTCAATTCACCCCTCCACTTT	CASSLDTGVNSPLHF
.	TRBV20-1	TRBJ2-5	many	TGCAGTGCCCCCACGGGGAGGATCGGGGAGACCCAGTACTTC	CSAPTGRIGETQYF
TRBD2	TRBV28	TRBJ2-2	.	TGTGCCAGCACAAACAACGGGGGGACCGGGGAGCTGTTTTTT	CASTNNGGTGELFF
.	TRBV20-1	TRBJ2-3	many	TGCAGTGCTGTTCTAGCGCCCGAGCCCCCAGATACGCAGTATTTT	CSAVLAPEPPDTQYF
TRBD2	TRBV29-1	TRBJ2-3	many	TGCAGCGTTCGCTGGCTCGGTGGACTAGACGCAGATACGCAGTATTTT	CSVRWLGGLDADTQYF
TRBD2	TRBV5-8	TRBJ2-3	.	TGTGCCAGCAGCTTGAAGACGAGCGGGGGCACAGATACGCAGTATTTT	CASSLKTSGGTDTQYF
TRBD2	TRBV30	TRBJ2-7	few	TGTGCCTGGACTTTCAGCGGGGGGTACGAGCAGTACTTC	CAWTFSGGYEQYF
.	TRBV29-1	TRBJ2-2	.	TGCAGCGCTTATGGACGGAGAGTGAACACCGGGGAGCTGTTTTTT	CSAYGRRVNTGELFF
.	TRBV27	TRBJ2-7	many	TGTGCCAGCCAGGACCATCTGGACGAGCAGTACTTC	CASQDHLDEQYF
.	TRBV7-3	TRBJ2-7	.	TGTGCCAGCAGCCGACGCGGTGGGGCGGGGGCGAGCTACGAGCAGTACTTC	CASSRRGGAGASYEQYF
TRBD1	TRBV6-2/TRBV6-3	TRBJ2-1	many	TGTGCCAGCAGTTACCTGCAGCCGGGACAGGGGGCTCCAAGCTCCTACAATGAGCAGTTCTTC	CASSYLQPGQGAPSSYNEQFF
.	TRBV30	TRBJ1-4	many	TGTGCCTGGAGTGTACTGGCTAATGAAAAACTGTTTTTT	CAWSVLANEKLFF
TRBD2	TRBV20-1	TRBJ2-3	many	TGCAGTGCTAGAGATTGGACTAGCGCCAGCACAGATACGCAGTATTTT	CSARDWTSASTDTQYF
.	TRBV28	TRBJ1-2	many	TGTGCCAGCAGTTTATCGGGCTTCTACTATGGCTACACCTTC	CASSLSGFYYGYTF
.	TRBV3-1	TRBJ2-1	.	TGTGCCAGCAGCCCCACCGGTACAAATGAGCAGTTCTTC	CASSPTGTNEQFF
.	TRBV18	TRBJ1-2	many	TGTGCCAGCTCACAACAGAGATCCTATGGCTACACCTTC	CASSQQRSYGYTF
.	TRBV28	TRBJ2-7	many	TGTGCCAGCAGTCCCCCTGGGGGGCCCCACTACGAGCAGTACTTC	CASSPPGGPHYEQYF
.	TRBV12-3/TRBV12-4	TRBJ2-6	few	TGTGCCAGCAGTTTAGGTTCCATAGGCTCTGGGGCCAACGTCCTGACTTTC	CASSLGSIGSGANVLTF
TRBD2	TRBV9	TRBJ2-2	.	TGTGCCAGCAGCGTAGGCAGCGGGACGAACACCGGGGAGCTGTTTTTT	CASSVGSGTNTGELFF
TRBD2	TRBV9	TRBJ2-3	.	TGTGCCAGCAGCGCTGCCGCGGGGGCAGATACGCAGTATTTT	CASSAAAGADTQYF
.	TRBV28	TRBJ2-7	many	TGTGCCAGCATCGCAGGGTTTCCTAGCTCCTACGAGCAGTACTTC	CASIAGFPSSYEQYF
TRBD1	TRBV18	TRBJ1-5	few	TGTGCCAGCTCGCCCGATGACAGGGAAAATCAGCCCCAGCATTTT	CASSPDDRENQPQHF
.	TRBV6-4	TRBJ2-3	many	TGTGCCACCTCATTCGGGGGGCACACAGATACGCAGTATTTT	CATSFGGHTDTQYF
.	TRBV6-7	TRBJ1-5	.	TGTGCCAGCAGTTACTCAGAAACAGGCAATCAGCCCCAGCATTTT	CASSYSETGNQPQHF
TRBD2	TRBV12-3/TRBV12-4	TRBJ2-7	many	TGTGCCAGCAGTTGGGGGGGGGTTCTTGAGGACGAGCAGTACTTC	CASSWGGVLEDEQYF
TRBD1	TRBV28	TRBJ1-1	.	TGTGCCAGCAGTTTGTCAGGGGGCGCGAGAACTGAAGCTTTCTTT	CASSLSGGARTEAFF